The clone carrying this TCR beta chain appeared many times. The data stem from a study of T cells in Graves' hyperthyroidism and ophthalmopathy. The CDR3 regions of TCR beta were amplified from RNA transcripts. First-round RT-PCR targeting the TCR CDR3 was performed with the HTBI primer set. TCRdb re-analysed the multiplex PCR reads in MiXCR, keeping a single row per CDR3 protein. The data hold under 400,000 distinct CDR3 sequences, with approximately 14% observed a single time. J gave up 5 bases and V 5 bases, and 4 bases lay outside the gene matches. The CDR3 consists of 14 residues. Per the germline V gene, CDR1 is SGHTA and CDR2 is FQGNSA. The hyperthyroidism was newly diagnosed and had lasted under 2 months; the patients were aged 18 to 65. PBMCs came from around 9.7 ml fresh peripheral blood.

V gene TRBV7-2 combines with J gene TRBJ2-5; 11 bases match TRBD1. Sequencing used blood. This receptor was identified in a woman between 18 and 30 years old with Graves' hyperthyroidism that later progressed to Graves' ophthalmopathy. CDR3 bases: TGTGCCAGCAGCCGGGACAGGGGGGAGGAGACCCAGTACTTC. It yields the protein CASSRDRGEETQYF.